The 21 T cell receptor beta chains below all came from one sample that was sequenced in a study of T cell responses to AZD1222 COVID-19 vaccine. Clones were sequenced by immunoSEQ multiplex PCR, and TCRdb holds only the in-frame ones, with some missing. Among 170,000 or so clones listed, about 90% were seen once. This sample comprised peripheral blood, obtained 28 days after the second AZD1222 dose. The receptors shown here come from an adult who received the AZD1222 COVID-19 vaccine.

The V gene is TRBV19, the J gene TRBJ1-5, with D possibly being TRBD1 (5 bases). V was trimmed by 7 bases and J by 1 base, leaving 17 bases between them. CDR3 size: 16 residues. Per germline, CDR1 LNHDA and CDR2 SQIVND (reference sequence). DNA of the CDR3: TGTGCCAGTAACCCCCTCGGCGGGGGAAGCAATCAGCCCCAGCATTTT. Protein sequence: CASNPLGGGSNQPQHF.

CDR3 residues: CATSRDLTASSGNTIYF. The CDR3, as DNA: TGTGCCACCAGCAGAGATCTGACGGCGAGCTCTGGAAACACCATATATTTT. The gene calls are TRBV15 and TRBJ1-3; D remains ambiguous. V gave up 0 bases and J gave up 0 bases, with 12 bases separating them. Germline CDR1 and CDR2: LNHNV and YYDKDF (reference sequence). The CDR3 runs to 17 residues. Combining the CDR3 with reference TRBV15 and TRBJ1-3 gives the whole variable domain DAMVIQNPRYQVTQFGKPVTLSCSQTLNHNVMYWYQQKSSQAPKLLFHYYDKDFNNEADTPDNFQSRRPNTSFCFLDIRSPGLGDTAMYLCATSRDLTASSGNTIYFGEGSWLTVV.

DNA of the CDR3: TGTGCCAGTAGTAAATCTGGCCCGCTGGGAGCTTTCTTT. It encodes CASSKSGPLGAFF. The rearrangement links TRBV19 to TRBJ1-1; D is unclear. Germline loops: CDR1 LNHDA, CDR2 SQIVND (reference sequence). V lost 4 bases and J 10 bases, leaving 16 bases between the germline ends. This CDR3 has 13 residues.

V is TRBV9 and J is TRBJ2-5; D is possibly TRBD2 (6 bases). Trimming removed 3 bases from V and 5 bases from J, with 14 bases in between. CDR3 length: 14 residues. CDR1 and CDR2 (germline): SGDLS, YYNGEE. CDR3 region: CASSDTRGGETQYF. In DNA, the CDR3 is TGTGCCAGCAGCGACACTAGAGGAGGGGAGACCCAGTACTTC.

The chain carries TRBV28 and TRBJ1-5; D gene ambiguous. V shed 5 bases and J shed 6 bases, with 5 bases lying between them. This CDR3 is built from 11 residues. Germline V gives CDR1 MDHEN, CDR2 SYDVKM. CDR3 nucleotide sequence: TGTGCCAGCAGTCGCGGTCAGCCCCAGCATTTT. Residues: CASSRGQPQHF.

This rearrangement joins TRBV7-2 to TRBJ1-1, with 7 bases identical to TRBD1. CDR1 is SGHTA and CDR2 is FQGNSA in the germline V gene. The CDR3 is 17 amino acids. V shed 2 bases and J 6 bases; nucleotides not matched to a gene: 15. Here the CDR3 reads CASSLSTGSSARPEAFF. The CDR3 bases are TGTGCCAGCAGCTTATCGACAGGGTCCTCCGCCCGCCCTGAAGCTTTCTTT. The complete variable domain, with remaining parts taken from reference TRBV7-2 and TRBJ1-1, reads GAGVSQSPSNKVTEKGKDVELRCDPISGHTALYWYRQSLGQGLEFLIYFQGNSAPDKSGLPSDRFSAERTGGSVSTLTIQRTQQEDSAVYLCASSLSTGSSARPEAFFGQGTRLTVV.

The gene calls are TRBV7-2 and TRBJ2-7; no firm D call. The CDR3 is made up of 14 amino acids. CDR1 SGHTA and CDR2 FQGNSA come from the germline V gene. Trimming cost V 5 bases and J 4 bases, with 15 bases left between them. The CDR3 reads CASSPAPFEYEQYF. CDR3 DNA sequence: TGTGCCAGCAGCCCCGCCCCGTTTGAGTACGAGCAGTACTTC.

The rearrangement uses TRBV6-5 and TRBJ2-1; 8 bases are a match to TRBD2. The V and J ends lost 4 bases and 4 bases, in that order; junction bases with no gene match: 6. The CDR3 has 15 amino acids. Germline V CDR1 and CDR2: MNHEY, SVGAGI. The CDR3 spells CASSSTSGAYNEQFF. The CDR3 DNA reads TGTGCCAGCAGTTCCACTAGCGGAGCTTACAATGAGCAGTTCTTC.

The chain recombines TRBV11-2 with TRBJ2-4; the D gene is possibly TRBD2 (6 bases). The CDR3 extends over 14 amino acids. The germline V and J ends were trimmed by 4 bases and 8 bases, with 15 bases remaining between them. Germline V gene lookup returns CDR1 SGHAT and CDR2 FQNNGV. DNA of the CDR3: TGTGCCAGCAGCTGGGCGGGGTTAGAGGACATTCAGTACTTC. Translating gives CASSWAGLEDIQYF.

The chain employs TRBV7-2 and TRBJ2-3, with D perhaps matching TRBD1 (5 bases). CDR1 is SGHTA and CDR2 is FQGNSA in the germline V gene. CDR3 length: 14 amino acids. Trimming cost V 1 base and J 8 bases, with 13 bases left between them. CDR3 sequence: CASSLGQDIGTQYF. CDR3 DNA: TGTGCCAGCAGCTTAGGGCAGGACATAGGTACGCAGTATTTT. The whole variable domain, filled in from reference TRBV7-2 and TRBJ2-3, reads GAGVSQSPSNKVTEKGKDVELRCDPISGHTALYWYRQSLGQGLEFLIYFQGNSAPDKSGLPSDRFSAERTGGSVSTLTIQRTQQEDSAVYLCASSLGQDIGTQYFGPGTRLTVL.

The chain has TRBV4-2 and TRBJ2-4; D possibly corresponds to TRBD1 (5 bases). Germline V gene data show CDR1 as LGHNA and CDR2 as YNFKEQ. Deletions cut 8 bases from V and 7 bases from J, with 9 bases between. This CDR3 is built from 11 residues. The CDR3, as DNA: TGTGCCAGCCAGCAGGGTAACATTCAGTACTTC. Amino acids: CASQQGNIQYF.

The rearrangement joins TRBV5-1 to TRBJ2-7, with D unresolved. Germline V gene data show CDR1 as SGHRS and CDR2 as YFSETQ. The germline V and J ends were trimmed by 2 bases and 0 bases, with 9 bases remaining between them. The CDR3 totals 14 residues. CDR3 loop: CASSLGQSSYEQYF. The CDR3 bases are TGCGCCAGCAGCTTAGGCCAGAGCTCCTACGAGCAGTACTTC.

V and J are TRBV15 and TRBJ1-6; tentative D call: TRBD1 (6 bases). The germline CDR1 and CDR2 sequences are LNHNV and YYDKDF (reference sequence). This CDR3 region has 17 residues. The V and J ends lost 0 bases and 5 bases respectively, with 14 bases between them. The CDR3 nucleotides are TGTGCCACCAGCAGAGATTGGAGACAGGCGAATAATTCACCCCTCCACTTT. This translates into CATSRDWRQANNSPLHF. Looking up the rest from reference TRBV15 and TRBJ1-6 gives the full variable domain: DAMVIQNPRYQVTQFGKPVTLSCSQTLNHNVMYWYQQKSSQAPKLLFHYYDKDFNNEADTPDNFQSRRPNTSFCFLDIRSPGLGDTAMYLCATSRDWRQANNSPLHFGNGTRLTVT.

The CDR3 coding sequence is TGCGCCAGCAGCCGGAACAGGGACGCTAACTATGGCTACACCTTC. It yields the protein CASSRNRDANYGYTF. The chain couples TRBV4-3 to TRBJ1-2, with D maybe TRBD1 (6 bases). The V gene lost 4 bases and the J gene lost 0 bases, with 12 bases spanning the gap. Per the germline V gene, CDR1 is LGHNA and CDR2 is YSLEER. CDR3 length: 15 amino acids.

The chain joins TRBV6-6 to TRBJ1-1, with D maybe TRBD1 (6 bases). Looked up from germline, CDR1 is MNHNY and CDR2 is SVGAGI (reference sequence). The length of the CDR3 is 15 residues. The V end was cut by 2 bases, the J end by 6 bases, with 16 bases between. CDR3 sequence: CASSYGGAQFSEAFF. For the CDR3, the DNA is TGTGCCAGCAGTTACGGGGGGGCGCAATTCTCTGAAGCTTTCTTT.

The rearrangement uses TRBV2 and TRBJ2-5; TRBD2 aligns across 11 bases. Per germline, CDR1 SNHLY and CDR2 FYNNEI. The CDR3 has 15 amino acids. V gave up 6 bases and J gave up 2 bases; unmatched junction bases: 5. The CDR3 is CASSGGTSGQETQYF. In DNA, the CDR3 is TGTGCCAGCAGCGGCGGGACTAGCGGTCAAGAGACCCAGTACTTC.

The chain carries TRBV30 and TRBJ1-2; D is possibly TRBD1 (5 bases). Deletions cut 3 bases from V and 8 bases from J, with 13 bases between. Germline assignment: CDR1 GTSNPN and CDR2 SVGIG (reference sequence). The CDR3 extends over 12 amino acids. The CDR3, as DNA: TGTGCCTGGAGGTCGGGGGAGTCGGGCTACACCTTC. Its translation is CAWRSGESGYTF. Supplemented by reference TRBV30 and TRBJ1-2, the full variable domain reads SQTIHQWPATLVQPVGSPLSLECTVEGTSNPNLYWYRQAAGRGLQLLFYSVGIGQISSEVPQNLSASRPQDRQFILSSKKLLLSDSGFYLCAWRSGESGYTFGSGTRLTVV.

CDR3 amino acids: CASTPTEAYEQYF. The CDR3 DNA sequence: TGTGCCAGCACCCCGACAGAAGCCTACGAGCAGTACTTC. V usage is TRBV2 and J usage is TRBJ2-7; TRBD1 is a possible D gene (5 bases). V dropped 7 bases and J dropped 2 bases, with 12 bases sitting between them. The germline gives CDR1 SNHLY, CDR2 FYNNEI. The CDR3 covers 13 residues.

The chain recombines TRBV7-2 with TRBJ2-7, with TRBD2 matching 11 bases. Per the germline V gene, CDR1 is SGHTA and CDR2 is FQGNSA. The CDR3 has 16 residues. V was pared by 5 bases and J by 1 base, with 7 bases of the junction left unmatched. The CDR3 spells CASSQTSGALSYEQYF. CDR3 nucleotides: TGTGCCAGCAGCCAGACTAGCGGGGCCTTGTCCTACGAGCAGTACTTC. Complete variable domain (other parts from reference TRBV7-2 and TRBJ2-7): GAGVSQSPSNKVTEKGKDVELRCDPISGHTALYWYRQSLGQGLEFLIYFQGNSAPDKSGLPSDRFSAERTGGSVSTLTIQRTQQEDSAVYLCASSQTSGALSYEQYFGPGTRLTVT.

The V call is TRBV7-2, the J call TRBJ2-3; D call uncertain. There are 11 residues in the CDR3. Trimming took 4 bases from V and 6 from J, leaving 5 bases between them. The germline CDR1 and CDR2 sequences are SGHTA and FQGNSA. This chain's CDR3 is CASSSRDTQYF. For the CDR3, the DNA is TGTGCCAGCAGCTCCCGGGATACGCAGTATTTT.

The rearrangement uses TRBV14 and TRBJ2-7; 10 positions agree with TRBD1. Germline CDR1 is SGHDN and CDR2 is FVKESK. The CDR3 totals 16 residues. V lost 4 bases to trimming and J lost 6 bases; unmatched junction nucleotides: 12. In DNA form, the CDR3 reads TGTGCCAGCAGCCCTTATCCAGGGGACAGGGGAGGCGAGCAGTACTTC. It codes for CASSPYPGDRGGEQYF.